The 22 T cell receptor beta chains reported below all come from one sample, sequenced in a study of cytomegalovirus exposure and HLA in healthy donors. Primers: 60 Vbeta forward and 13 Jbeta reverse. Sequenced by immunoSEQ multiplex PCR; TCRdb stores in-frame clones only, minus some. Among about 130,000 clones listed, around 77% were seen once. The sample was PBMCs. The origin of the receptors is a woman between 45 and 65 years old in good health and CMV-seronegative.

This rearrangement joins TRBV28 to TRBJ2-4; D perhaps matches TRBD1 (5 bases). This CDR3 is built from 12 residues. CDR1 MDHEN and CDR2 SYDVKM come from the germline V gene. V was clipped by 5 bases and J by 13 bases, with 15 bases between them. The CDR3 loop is CASSPTRERQYF. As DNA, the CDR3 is TGTGCCAGCAGTCCCACCAGGGAAAGGCAGTACTTC.

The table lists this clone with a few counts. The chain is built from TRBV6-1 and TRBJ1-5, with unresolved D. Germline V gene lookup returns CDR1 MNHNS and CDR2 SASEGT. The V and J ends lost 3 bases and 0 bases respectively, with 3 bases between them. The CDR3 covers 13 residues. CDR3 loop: CASSDSSNQPQHF. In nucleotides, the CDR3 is TGTGCCAGCAGTGACAGTAGCAATCAGCCCCAGCATTTT.

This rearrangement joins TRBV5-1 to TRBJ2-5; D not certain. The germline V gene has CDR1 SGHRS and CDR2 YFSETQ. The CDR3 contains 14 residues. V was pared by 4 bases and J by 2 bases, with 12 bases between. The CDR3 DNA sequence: TGCGCCAGCAGCGTGGGCCTCGCGCAAGAGACCCAGTACTTC. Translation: CASSVGLAQETQYF.

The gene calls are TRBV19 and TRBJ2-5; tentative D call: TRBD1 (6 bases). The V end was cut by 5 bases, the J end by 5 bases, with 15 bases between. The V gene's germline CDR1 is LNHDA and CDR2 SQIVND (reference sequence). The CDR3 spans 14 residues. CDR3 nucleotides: TGTGCCAGTAGTCCAAGGACAGTAGGGGAGACCCAGTACTTC. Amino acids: CASSPRTVGETQYF.

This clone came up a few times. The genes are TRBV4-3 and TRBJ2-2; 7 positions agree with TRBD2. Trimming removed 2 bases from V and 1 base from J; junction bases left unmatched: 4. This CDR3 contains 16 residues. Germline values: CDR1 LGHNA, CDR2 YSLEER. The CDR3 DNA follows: TGCGCCAGCAGCCAATGGGCTAGCGGGAACACCGGGGAGCTGTTTTTT. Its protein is CASSQWASGNTGELFF.

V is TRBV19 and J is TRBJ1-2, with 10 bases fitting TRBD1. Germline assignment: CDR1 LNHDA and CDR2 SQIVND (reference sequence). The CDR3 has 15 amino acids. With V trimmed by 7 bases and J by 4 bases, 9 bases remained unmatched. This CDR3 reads CASTPRQGAAYGYTF. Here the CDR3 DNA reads TGTGCCAGTACACCCAGACAGGGGGCAGCCTATGGCTACACCTTC.

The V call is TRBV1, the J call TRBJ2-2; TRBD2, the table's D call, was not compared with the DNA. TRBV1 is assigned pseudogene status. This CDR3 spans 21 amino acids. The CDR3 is CTSAIPRWPSGSGEMTGELFF. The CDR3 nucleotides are TGCACCAGCGCCATACCAAGATGGCCTAGCGGGAGCGGGGAGATGACCGGGGAGCTGTTTTTT.

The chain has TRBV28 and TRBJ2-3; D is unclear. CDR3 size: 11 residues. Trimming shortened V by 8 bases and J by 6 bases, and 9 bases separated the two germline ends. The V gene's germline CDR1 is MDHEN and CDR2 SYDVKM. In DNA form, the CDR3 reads TGTGCCAGCCGCTCCGGGGATACGCAGTATTTT. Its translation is CASRSGDTQYF.

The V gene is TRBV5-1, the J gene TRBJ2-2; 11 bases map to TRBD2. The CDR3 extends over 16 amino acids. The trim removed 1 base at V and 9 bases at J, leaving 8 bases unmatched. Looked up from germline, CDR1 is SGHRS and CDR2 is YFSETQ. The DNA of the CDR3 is TGCGCCAGCAGCTTGTTACCTAGCGGGAGGAGCCGGGAGCTGTTTTTT. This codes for CASSLLPSGRSRELFF.

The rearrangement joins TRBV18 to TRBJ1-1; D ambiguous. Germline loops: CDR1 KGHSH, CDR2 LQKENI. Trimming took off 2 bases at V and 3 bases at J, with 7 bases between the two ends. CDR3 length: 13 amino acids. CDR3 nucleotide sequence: TGTGCCAGCTCACCAAGTCGGGACACTGAAGCTTTCTTT. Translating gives CASSPSRDTEAFF.

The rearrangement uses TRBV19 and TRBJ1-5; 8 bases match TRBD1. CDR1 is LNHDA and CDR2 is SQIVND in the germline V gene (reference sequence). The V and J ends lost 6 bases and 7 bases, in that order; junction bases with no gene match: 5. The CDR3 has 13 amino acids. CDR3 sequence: CASSGQGGQPQHF. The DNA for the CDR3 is TGTGCCAGTAGCGGACAGGGAGGCCAGCCCCAGCATTTT.

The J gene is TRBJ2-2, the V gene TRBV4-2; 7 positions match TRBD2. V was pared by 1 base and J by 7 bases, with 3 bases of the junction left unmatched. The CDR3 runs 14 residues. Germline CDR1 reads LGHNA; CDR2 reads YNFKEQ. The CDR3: CASSQGEGGGELFF. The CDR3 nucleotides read TGTGCCAGCAGCCAAGGGGAGGGCGGCGGGGAGCTGTTTTTT.

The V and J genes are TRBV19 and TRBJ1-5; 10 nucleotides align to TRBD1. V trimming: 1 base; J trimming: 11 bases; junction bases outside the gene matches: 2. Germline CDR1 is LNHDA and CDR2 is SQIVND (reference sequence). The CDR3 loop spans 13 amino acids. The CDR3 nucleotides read TGTGCCAGTAGTATAGGGGACAGGGGCGCCCAGCATTTT. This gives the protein CASSIGDRGAQHF.

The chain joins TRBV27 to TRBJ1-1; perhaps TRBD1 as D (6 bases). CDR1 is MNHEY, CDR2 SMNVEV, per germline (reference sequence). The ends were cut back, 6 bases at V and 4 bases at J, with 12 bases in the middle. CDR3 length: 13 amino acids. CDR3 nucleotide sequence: TGTGCCAGCAGGATCACAGGGAGCACTGAAGCTTTCTTT. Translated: CASRITGSTEAFF.

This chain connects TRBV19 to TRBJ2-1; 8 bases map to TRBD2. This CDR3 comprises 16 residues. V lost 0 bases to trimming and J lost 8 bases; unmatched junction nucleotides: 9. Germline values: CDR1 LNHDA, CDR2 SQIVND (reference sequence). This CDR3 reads CASSIDSSGSWDEQFF. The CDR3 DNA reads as TGTGCCAGTAGTATAGATAGCAGCGGGAGCTGGGATGAGCAGTTCTTC.

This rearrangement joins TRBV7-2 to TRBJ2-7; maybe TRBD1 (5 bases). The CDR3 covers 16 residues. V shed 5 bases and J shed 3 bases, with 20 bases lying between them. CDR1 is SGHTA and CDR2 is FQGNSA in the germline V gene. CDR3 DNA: TGTGCCAGCAGCGCCCAACCAGGGTTGTCTTACTACGAGCAGTACTTC. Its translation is CASSAQPGLSYYEQYF.

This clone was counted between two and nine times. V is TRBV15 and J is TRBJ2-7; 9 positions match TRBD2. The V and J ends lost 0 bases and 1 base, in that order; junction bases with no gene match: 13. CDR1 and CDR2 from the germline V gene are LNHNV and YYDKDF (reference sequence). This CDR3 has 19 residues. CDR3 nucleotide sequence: TGTGCCACCAGCAGAGATACGGGGGCTTTGACTAGCGGATCCTACGAGCAGTACTTC. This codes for CATSRDTGALTSGSYEQYF.

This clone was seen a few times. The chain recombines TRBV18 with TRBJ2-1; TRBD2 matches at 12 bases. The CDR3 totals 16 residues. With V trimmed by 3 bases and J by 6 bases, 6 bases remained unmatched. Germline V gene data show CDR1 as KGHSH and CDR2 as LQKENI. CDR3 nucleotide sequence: TGTGCCAGCTCACCCCGACTAGCGGGAGCGGGCAATGAGCAGTTCTTC. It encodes CASSPRLAGAGNEQFF.

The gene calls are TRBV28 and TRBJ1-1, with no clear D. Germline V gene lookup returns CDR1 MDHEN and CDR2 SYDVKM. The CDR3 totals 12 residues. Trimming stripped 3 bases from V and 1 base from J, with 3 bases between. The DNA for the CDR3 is TGTGCCAGCAGTTTCGGGAACACTGAAGCTTTCTTT. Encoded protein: CASSFGNTEAFF.

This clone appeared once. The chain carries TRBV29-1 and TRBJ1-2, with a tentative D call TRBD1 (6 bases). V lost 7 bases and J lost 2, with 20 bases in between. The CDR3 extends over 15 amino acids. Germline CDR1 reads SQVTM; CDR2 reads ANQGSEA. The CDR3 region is CSGGPAATGNYGYTF. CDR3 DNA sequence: TGCAGCGGGGGCCCCGCGGCTACAGGGAACTATGGCTACACCTTC.

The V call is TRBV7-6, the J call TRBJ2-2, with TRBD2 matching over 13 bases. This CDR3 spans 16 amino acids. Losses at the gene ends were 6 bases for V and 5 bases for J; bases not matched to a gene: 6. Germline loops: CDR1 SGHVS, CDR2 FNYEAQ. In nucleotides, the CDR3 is TGTGCCAGCAGTCCTGGACTAGCGGGAGTTACCGGGGAGCTGTTTTTT. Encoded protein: CASSPGLAGVTGELFF.

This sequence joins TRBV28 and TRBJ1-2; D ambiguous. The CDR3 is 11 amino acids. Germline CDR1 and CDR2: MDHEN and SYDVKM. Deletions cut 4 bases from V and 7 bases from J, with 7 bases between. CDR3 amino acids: CASSSGFGYTF. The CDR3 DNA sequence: TGTGCCAGCAGTTCAGGTTTTGGCTACACCTTC.